The entry below gives a single T cell receptor (beta chain) sequence along with its context. Its antigen is as yet unknown. The CDR3 is 16 residues long. J gave up 2 bases and V 4 bases, and 6 bases lay outside the gene matches. Germline values: CDR1 LNHDA, CDR2 SQIVND (reference sequence). This sample was included in a study of cytomegalovirus exposure and HLA in healthy donors. The study's findings and limits: CMV serostatus stood as the only immune exposure information on hand. Follow-up analysis found HLA locus-dependent TCR association rates, highest for DRB1 and lowest for HLA-C. Follow-up analysis later connected one missense variant in DCLRE1C with trimming of TCR beta V- and J-genes.

The PCR had 60 Vbeta and 13 Jbeta primers. Authors' methods: In a later analysis, the count reached some 73 million unique TCR beta chains, with about 12 million shared. Method: immunoSEQ multiplex PCR; TCRdb's copy keeps in-frame clones and lacks some. V, J and clone size reflect that table, while D and trimming were determined from the DNA. The sample comprises under 90,000 clones, about 73% of which are singletons, and around 10% rests with the top ten. This sequence joins TRBV19 and TRBJ1-4; 8 bases map to TRBD1. The source of this sequence is a woman in her 50s in good health and CMV-seropositive. The specimen sequenced was PBMCs. CDR3 DNA: TGTGCCAGTAGTACCCGGACAGGGTCTACTAATGAAAAACTGTTTTTT. Translation gives CASSTRTGSTNEKLFF.